The next 31 T cell receptor beta chains were all read from a single sample in a study of blood T cells in healthy people across ages. Through a sample-barcoded 5' primer and a J-beta primer mix, a second PCR was run for about 7 to 12 cycles. TCRdb analysed the 5' RACE reads with MiXCR anew, one entry per CDR3 protein. Here the sample spans approximately 1.5 million distinct CDR3 sequences, about 35% being singletons. The sample consisted of blood. Receptors were obtained from a woman younger than 45 in good health.

The chain combines TRBV9 with TRBJ2-3, with D possibly being TRBD2 (6 bases). The CDR3 covers 16 residues. Germline CDR1 is SGDLS and CDR2 is YYNGEE. V was clipped by 0 bases and J by 0 bases, with 11 bases between them. CDR3: CASSVAPLASTDTQYF. The CDR3 coding sequence is TGTGCCAGCAGCGTAGCGCCACTAGCTAGCACAGATACGCAGTATTTT.

The chain employs TRBV20-1 and TRBJ2-5, with D perhaps matching TRBD2 (5 bases). Per germline, CDR1 DFQATT and CDR2 SNEGSKA (reference sequence). CDR3 length: 14 amino acids. The V end lost 0 bases, the J end lost 4 bases, and 12 bases lay between the germline ends. The CDR3 nucleotides are TGCAGTGCTAGAGATATCCCGGGGAGAGAGACCCAGTACTTC. This encodes CSARDIPGRETQYF.

This clonotype was recorded many times. V is TRBV14 and J is TRBJ2-3; no reliable D call. Germline CDR1 and CDR2: SGHDN and FVKESK. Deletions cut 1 base from V and 2 bases from J, with 7 bases between. The CDR3 is made up of 14 amino acids. CDR3 protein: CASSQVSSTDTQYF. For the CDR3, the DNA is TGTGCCAGCAGCCAAGTGTCGTCCACAGATACGCAGTATTTT. Filled out from reference TRBV14 and TRBJ2-3, the complete variable domain reads EAGVTQFPSHSVIEKGQTVTLRCDPISGHDNLYWYRRVMGKEIKFLLHFVKESKQDESGMPNNRFLAERTGGTYSTLKVQPAELEDSGVYFCASSQVSSTDTQYFGPGTRLTVL.

This clonotype has only a few counts. The rearrangement links TRBV12-3 or TRBV12-4 to TRBJ2-1; D gene uncertain. This CDR3 is built from 15 residues. The germline V and J ends were trimmed by 6 bases and 6 bases, with 18 bases remaining between them. The CDR3, as DNA: TGTGCCAGCAGCCTCCACTTCGCCGGATCCAATGAGCAGTTCTTC. Translation gives CASSLHFAGSNEQFF.

The CDR3 is CASSLMQPGSHYEQYF. CDR3 sequence (DNA): TGTGCCAGCAGCTTAATGCAGCCGGGGAGCCACTACGAGCAGTACTTC. J is TRBJ2-7 and V is TRBV7-6; possibly TRBD2 for D (5 bases). The CDR3 has 16 residues. Trimming took off 2 bases at V and 3 bases at J, with 17 bases between the two ends. Germline V CDR1 and CDR2: SGHVS, FNYEAQ.

The chain combines TRBV20-1 with TRBJ1-6, with D perhaps matching TRBD1 (6 bases). V lost 3 bases and J lost 8, with 14 bases in between. Per the germline V gene, CDR1 is DFQATT and CDR2 is SNEGSKA (reference sequence). The CDR3 contains 14 residues. The CDR3 here is CSARKTGADSPLHF. Here the CDR3 DNA reads TGCAGTGCTAGGAAGACGGGGGCAGATTCACCCCTCCACTTT.

This clonotype was seen at least ten times. The chain has TRBV7-2 and TRBJ2-7; a weak D match, TRBD2 (7 bases). This CDR3 contains 14 residues. CDR1 SGHTA and CDR2 FQGNSA come from the germline V gene. V was pared by 1 base and J by 6 bases, with 13 bases between. The CDR3 region has the DNA TGTGCCAGCAGCTTAGTGGGAGGGGGTCTCGAGCAGTACTTC. It codes for CASSLVGGGLEQYF.

V usage is TRBV20-1 and J usage is TRBJ2-3; 7 bases are shared with TRBD1. Germline assignment: CDR1 DFQATT and CDR2 SNEGSKA (reference sequence). The CDR3 has 13 amino acids. J gave up 4 bases and V 4 bases, and 5 bases lay outside the gene matches. The chain's CDR3 is CSATDRAADTQYF. The CDR3 nucleotides read TGCAGTGCTACCGACAGGGCCGCAGATACGCAGTATTTT.

V usage is TRBV24-1 and J usage is TRBJ2-1, with TRBD1 as a possible D gene (5 bases). Trimming took off 7 bases at V and 4 bases at J, with 16 bases between the two ends. The CDR3 consists of 15 residues. Per the germline V gene, CDR1 is KGHDR and CDR2 is SFDVKD. Here the CDR3 reads CATSQGAVGYNEQFF. The CDR3 DNA follows: TGTGCCACCAGCCAAGGGGCCGTCGGGTACAATGAGCAGTTCTTC.

The chain is built from TRBV10-3 and TRBJ1-1; unclear D gene. The ends were cut back, 10 bases at V and 5 bases at J, with 17 bases in the middle. Germline V gives CDR1 ENHRY, CDR2 SYGVKD. This CDR3 is 13 amino acids long. The CDR3 DNA follows: TGTGCCACCCGGGCCGTAGAGGGTACTGAAGCTTTCTTT. It translates to CATRAVEGTEAFF.

Comment on this clonotype: A junction boundary mismatches the germline segment, possibly from a read error. CDR3 amino acids: CARSTGLGAANEQFF. CDR3 sequence (DNA): TGTGCCAGGAGTACAGGGTTGGGGGCGGCCAATGAGCAGTTCTTC. The chain carries TRBV30 and TRBJ2-1, with D maybe TRBD1 (6 bases). The germline CDR1 and CDR2 sequences are GTSNPN and SVGIG (reference sequence). This CDR3 region has 15 residues.

This clonotype occurred a few times. CDR3 region: CASRGQEIYGYTF. The DNA for the CDR3 is TGTGCCAGCCGGGGACAGGAGATCTATGGCTACACCTTC. The chain joins TRBV25-1 to TRBJ1-2, with 8 positions matching TRBD1. Germline lookup yields CDR1 MGHDK and CDR2 SYGVNS. V gave up 8 bases and J gave up 4 bases; unmatched junction bases: 6. This CDR3 spans 13 amino acids.

The sample holds many counts of this clonotype. The CDR3 here is CASSFSGGNEQFF. DNA of the CDR3: TGCGCCAGCAGCTTCTCTGGGGGCAATGAGCAGTTCTTC. The J gene is TRBJ2-1, the V gene TRBV5-1; D may be TRBD1 or TRBD2 (5 bases each). V was trimmed by 2 bases and J by 6 bases, leaving 9 bases between them. Germline values: CDR1 SGHRS, CDR2 YFSETQ. The length of the CDR3 is 13 residues.

The chain carries TRBV7-9 and TRBJ2-5; 12 nucleotides align to TRBD2. Losses at the gene ends were 3 bases for V and 2 bases for J; bases not matched to a gene: 4. Germline values: CDR1 SEHNR, CDR2 FQNEAQ (reference sequence). The CDR3 loop spans 16 amino acids. The CDR3 DNA is TGTGCCAGCAGCTTGCCTAGCGGGGGGGGTCAAGAGACCCAGTACTTC. It is translated as CASSLPSGGGQETQYF.

The chain joins TRBV21-1 to TRBJ2-5; the table calls TRBD2, which could not be checked here. TRBV21-1 is flagged as a pseudogene. The CDR3 loop spans 14 amino acids. The CDR3 DNA follows: TGTGCCACCCTACTCGCGGGAGGCAAAAGGGAGCAGTACTTC. It specifies CATLLAGGKREQYF.

This clonotype was recorded a few times. CDR3 sequence (DNA): TGTGCCAGCAGCTGGGACAGGGGAGATCAGCCCCAGCATTTT. This encodes CASSWDRGDQPQHF. V gene TRBV2 combines with J gene TRBJ1-5; 10 nucleotides match TRBD1. The CDR3 length is 14 residues. Germline CDR1 and CDR2: SNHLY and FYNNEI. Trimming cost V 6 bases and J 5 bases; bases outside gene matches: 4.

Details on this clonotype: This may come from a read error, since a much larger clone is one base off. The chain has TRBV5-1 and TRBJ2-1, with no clear D. This CDR3 comprises 13 residues. Germline values: CDR1 SGHRS, CDR2 YFSETQ. The CDR3 nucleotides read TGCGCCAGCAACGCCCCCTCCTACAATGAGCGGTTCTTC. Amino acid sequence: CASNAPSYNERFF.

This CDR3 reads CAISGSKDIHYEQYF. The CDR3 nucleotides are TGTGCCATCAGTGGGTCGAAGGACATCCACTACGAGCAGTACTTC. This chain joins TRBV10-3 and TRBJ2-7; D is perhaps TRBD1 (5 bases). CDR1 is ENHRY, CDR2 SYGVKD, per germline. CDR3 length equals 15 residues. The germline V and J ends were trimmed by 4 bases and 3 bases, with 16 bases remaining between them.

As regards this clonotype: This may arise from a read error, as a much more abundant clone is one base away. The chain couples TRBV6-1 to TRBJ2-5; D may be TRBD2 (6 bases). Trimming took 6 bases from V and 11 from J, leaving 10 bases between them. CDR1 is MNHNS and CDR2 is SASEGT in the germline V gene. This CDR3 region has 10 residues. The CDR3, as DNA: TGTGCCAGCAGGGACTACGGGCAGTACTTC. Protein product: CASRDYGQYF.

V is TRBV5-4 and J is TRBJ2-3; the D gene is possibly TRBD1 (5 bases). Germline V CDR1 and CDR2: SGHNT, YYREEE (reference sequence). Trimming left V 3 bases short and J 0 bases short, with 11 bases between. This CDR3 spans 15 amino acids. CDR3 sequence reads: CASSSATDSTDTQYF. The CDR3 DNA sequence: TGTGCCAGCAGCTCCGCGACAGATAGCACAGATACGCAGTATTTT.

In this sample, this clonotype turned up a few times. The chain joins TRBV14 to TRBJ2-1, with a possible D match to TRBD2 (5 bases). V was clipped by 1 base and J by 7 bases, with 17 bases between them. Germline V CDR1 and CDR2: SGHDN, FVKESK. There are 16 residues in the CDR3. The CDR3 DNA reads TGTGCCAGCAGCCAAGGCGTTCTAGCCGGTACAAATGAGCAGTTCTTC. This codes for CASSQGVLAGTNEQFF.

This clonotype came up a few times. In DNA form, the CDR3 reads TGTGCCAGCAGCTTCTCGGGACTGGATAACAATGAGCAGTTCTTC. Its protein product is CASSFSGLDNNEQFF. This sequence joins TRBV11-2 and TRBJ2-1, with a possible D match to TRBD2 (6 bases). Looked up from germline, CDR1 is SGHAT and CDR2 is FQNNGV. V was shortened by 3 bases and J by 5 bases, with 14 bases between the two germline ends. CDR3 length equals 15 residues.

The rearrangement uses TRBV9 and TRBJ2-1; TRBD2 might be the D (6 bases). V dropped 4 bases and J dropped 4 bases, with 21 bases sitting between them. The CDR3 has 17 residues. Germline loops: CDR1 SGDLS, CDR2 YYNGEE. The CDR3 DNA reads TGTGCCAGCAGCCGGATGGAGGGGACTGGGGCGTACAATGAGCAGTTCTTC. Its translation is CASSRMEGTGAYNEQFF.

Points on this clonotype: At one end, the junction sequence differs from germline, possibly due to a read error. The V gene is TRBV2, the J gene TRBJ2-7; a possible D gene is TRBD1 (6 bases). This CDR3 contains 15 residues. Germline V gene sequence: CDR1 SNHLY, CDR2 FYNNEI. The CDR3 nucleotides are TGTGTCAGCAGTCTTAACCGGGACACTTCCTACGAGCAGTACTTC. Translation gives CVSSLNRDTSYEQYF. Full variable domain (rest looked up from reference TRBV2 and TRBJ2-7): EPEVTQTPSHQVTQMGQEVILRCVPISNHLYFYWYRQILGQKVEFLVSFYNNEISEKSEIFDDQFSVERPDGSNFTLKIRSTKLEDSAMYFCVSSLNRDTSYEQYFGPGTRLTVT.

The chain joins TRBV20-1 to TRBJ2-3; 8 bases map to TRBD2. Germline V gene data show CDR1 as DFQATT and CDR2 as SNEGSKA (reference sequence). Trimming at V came to 2 bases and at J to 6 bases, leaving 10 bases not matched to a gene. This CDR3 spans 15 amino acids. DNA for the CDR3: TGCAGTGCTAGACCGGCGGGGGGACGGAGGGATACGCAGTATTTT. This codes for CSARPAGGRRDTQYF.

This clonotype was seen more than once but under ten times. The V and J genes are TRBV20-1 and TRBJ2-7, with TRBD2 as a possible D gene (6 bases). This CDR3 comprises 13 residues. The ends were cut back, 3 bases at V and 5 bases at J, with 14 bases in the middle. Germline CDR1 reads DFQATT; CDR2 reads SNEGSKA (reference sequence). CDR3 coding DNA: TGCAGTGCTAGTCGGGCGGGGTCCCACGAGCAGTACTTC. It yields the protein CSASRAGSHEQYF.

This clonotype was counted between two and nine times. The chain joins TRBV20-1 to TRBJ2-3; 7 bases fit TRBD2. After removal of 0 bases from V and 4 bases from J, the junction contained 13 bases not matched to a gene. The CDR3 is 17 amino acids. Germline V lookup: CDR1 DFQATT, CDR2 SNEGSKA (reference sequence). In DNA form, the CDR3 reads TGCAGTGCTAGAGATTTCGAGGCAGGGAGGGCGGCAGATACGCAGTATTTT. The encoded protein is CSARDFEAGRAADTQYF.

A few counts support this clonotype. The chain employs TRBV4-2 and TRBJ1-6; TRBD1 matches at 11 bases. There are 13 residues in the CDR3. CDR1 is LGHNA and CDR2 is YNFKEQ in the germline V gene. The J segment lost 12 bases and the V segment lost 4 bases, leaving 2 bases of the junction unmatched. The CDR3 region is CASSRDRGEPLHF. For the CDR3, the DNA is TGTGCCAGCAGCCGGGACAGGGGGGAACCCCTCCACTTT.

In its sample, this clonotype was seen a few times. DNA for the CDR3: TGTGCCAGCAGTTCTGGGTTAGCCTCTGGGGCCAACGTCCTGACTTTC. Translation: CASSSGLASGANVLTF. The chain has TRBV28 and TRBJ2-6, with unresolved D. V lost 4 bases and J lost 0, with 10 bases in between. CDR1 and CDR2 (germline): MDHEN, SYDVKM. The CDR3 consists of 16 residues.

Ten or more counts support this clonotype. The junction departs from the called germline gene at one end, perhaps through a read error. The rearrangement uses TRBV12-3 or TRBV12-4 and TRBJ2-1; no clear D gene. CDR3 length equals 11 residues. CDR3 sequence reads: CASSLGREQFF. The DNA of the CDR3 is TGCGCCAGCAGCTTGGGCCGGGAGCAGTTCTTC.

This clonotype has ten or more counts. This rearrangement joins TRBV29-1 to TRBJ2-1; perhaps TRBD2 as D (6 bases). The germline V gene has CDR1 SQVTM and CDR2 ANQGSEA. The CDR3 length is 10 residues. V lost 6 bases to trimming and J lost 9 bases, with 9 bases between them. CDR3 sequence reads: CSVERVEQFF. The CDR3 bases are TGCAGCGTAGAGCGGGTTGAGCAGTTCTTC.